This TCR beta chain was profiled in a study of immune evolution from preneoplasia to lung adenocarcinoma. Study context: HLA loss of heterozygosity: under 7.5% AIS, 15% MIA, about 35% ADC, none AAH.

As regards this clone: Its matching antigen is unknown.

Two lung cancer pathologists independently confirmed each histologic diagnosis. Findings and limits, study-wide: T cell clonality was higher in KRAS-mutant than EGFR-mutant or wild-type nodules.

CDR1 is SGHNT, CDR2 YENEEA, per germline. This CDR3 comprises 13 residues. Losses at the gene ends were 4 bases for V and 7 bases for J; bases not matched to a gene: 6. TCRdb's table, derived via immunoSEQ multiplex PCR, lists solely in-frame clones and lacks some. This table has 5,700 or so clones, around 80% appearing once. V is TRBV11-3 and J is TRBJ1-1; 7 bases are shared with TRBD1. The sequenced sample consisted of FFPE minimally invasive lung adenocarcinoma tissue. This receptor was identified in a person aged 60 to 80 with lung adenocarcinoma. DNA of the CDR3: TGTGCCAGCAGCTCAGGGGGGACTCGTGAAGCTTTCTTT. It translates to CASSSGGTREAFF.